The 14 T cell receptor beta chains below all came from one sample that was sequenced in a study of blood T cell repertoires in COVID-19. Assay used: immunoSEQ multiplex PCR; TCRdb lists only in-frame clones, some missing. Altogether around 100,000 clones are present, approximately 85% being singletons, with the ten largest covering around 5.5%. Sequenced: peripheral blood. The receptors shown here come from a woman aged 55-69 years with COVID-19, enrolled during active disease.

The chain employs TRBV5-1 and TRBJ2-5; the match to TRBD1 covers 8 bases. The CDR3 extends over 15 amino acids. The trim removed 1 base at V and 5 bases at J, leaving 7 bases unmatched. Germline CDR1 reads SGHRS; CDR2 reads YFSETQ. The CDR3 DNA reads as TGCGCCAGCAGCTTGCTCCAGGGGGCGGAGGAGACCCAGTACTTC. Translated: CASSLLQGAEETQYF. The whole variable domain, filled in from reference TRBV5-1 and TRBJ2-5, reads KAGVTQTPRYLIKTRGQQVTLSCSPISGHRSVSWYQQTPGQGLQFLFEYFSETQRNKGNFPGRFSGRQFSNSRSEMNVSTLELGDSALYLCASSLLQGAEETQYFGPGTRLLVL.

This clone was detected a few times. The chain employs TRBV4-1 and TRBJ1-2; TRBD1 matches at 10 bases. Germline CDR1 and CDR2: MGHRA and YSYEKL. Trimming cost V 0 bases and J 6 bases; bases outside gene matches: 13. This CDR3 comprises 18 residues. In DNA, the CDR3 is TGCGCCAGCAGCCAAGATCATTCCCCGGGGACAGGGGATAATGGCTACACCTTC. Residues: CASSQDHSPGTGDNGYTF.

The V and J genes are TRBV9 and TRBJ1-2; TRBD1 matches at 8 bases. Per germline, CDR1 SGDLS and CDR2 YYNGEE. The CDR3 extends over 14 amino acids. The J segment lost 0 bases and the V segment lost 6 bases, leaving 4 bases of the junction unmatched. The CDR3 DNA sequence: TGTGCCAGCACCCAGGGGGCGACTAACTATGGCTACACCTTC. Translation gives CASTQGATNYGYTF.

The V gene is TRBV29-1, the J gene TRBJ1-2; 11 nucleotides agree with TRBD1. CDR1 is SQVTM, CDR2 ANQGSEA, per germline. Trimming cost V 6 bases and J 0 bases; bases outside gene matches: 6. The CDR3 spans 15 residues. Here the CDR3 reads CSVMDRGQTNYGYTF. DNA for the CDR3: TGCAGCGTAATGGACAGGGGGCAGACTAACTATGGCTACACCTTC.

The chain carries TRBV5-5 and TRBJ1-2; TRBD1 might be the D (5 bases). The CDR3 totals 13 residues. From germline, CDR1 is SGHKS and CDR2 YYEKEE (reference sequence). Trimming removed 4 bases at V and 8 bases at J, with 15 bases between. The CDR3 is CASSLAGGEGYTF. The CDR3 DNA reads as TGTGCCAGCAGCCTTGCTGGAGGGGAAGGCTACACCTTC.

This clone was seen a handful of times. The chain carries TRBV29-1 and TRBJ1-2, with D tentatively TRBD1 (5 bases). Trimming took 4 bases from V and 5 from J, leaving 11 bases between them. The CDR3 spans 12 residues. Germline CDR1 reads SQVTM; CDR2 reads ANQGSEA. The CDR3 region has the DNA TGCAGCGTTGGGGGAGGGGAGTATGGCTACACCTTC. This encodes CSVGGGEYGYTF.

This clone occurred a few times. This chain connects TRBV12-3 or TRBV12-4 to TRBJ1-2; 7 nucleotides agree with TRBD1. The V segment lost 3 bases and the J segment 7 bases; nucleotides outside the gene matches: 5. The CDR3 contains 13 residues. The CDR3 reads CASSFGQAGGYTF. The CDR3 bases are TGTGCCAGCAGTTTCGGACAGGCGGGTGGCTACACCTTC.

This clone was counted once. The V and J genes are TRBV9 and TRBJ1-4, with 10 bases matching TRBD1. CDR3 length equals 17 residues. Germline lookup yields CDR1 SGDLS and CDR2 YYNGEE. The trim removed 3 bases at V and 6 bases at J, leaving 11 bases unmatched. In DNA, the CDR3 is TGTGCCAGCAGCGGAGAGACAGGGGGCAATGGTGATGAAAAACTGTTTTTT. Encoded protein: CASSGETGGNGDEKLFF.

This clone was seen once. This chain links TRBV5-1 with TRBJ1-2; TRBD1 might be the D (6 bases). Germline-derived CDR1 and CDR2 are SGHRS and YFSETQ. Trimming removed 3 bases at V and 4 bases at J, with 22 bases between. The CDR3 is 17 amino acids. The CDR3 spells CASSSNDRTALGYGYTF. CDR3 in DNA: TGCGCCAGCAGCTCCAATGACAGGACAGCTCTCGGCTATGGCTACACCTTC. Supplemented by reference TRBV5-1 and TRBJ1-2, the full variable domain reads KAGVTQTPRYLIKTRGQQVTLSCSPISGHRSVSWYQQTPGQGLQFLFEYFSETQRNKGNFPGRFSGRQFSNSRSEMNVSTLELGDSALYLCASSSNDRTALGYGYTFGSGTRLTVV.

The chain uses TRBV24-1 and TRBJ2-2; D is unresolved. The germline V gene has CDR1 KGHDR and CDR2 SFDVKD. The CDR3 covers 14 residues. V lost 1 base to trimming and J lost 4 bases, with 6 bases between them. The CDR3 coding sequence is TGTGCCACCAGTGATTTCCCTAGCACCGGGGAGCTGTTTTTT. Protein product: CATSDFPSTGELFF.

The rearrangement joins TRBV7-2 to TRBJ2-6, with 7 bases lining up with TRBD1. Trimming removed 6 bases from V and 2 bases from J; junction bases left unmatched: 4. The CDR3 totals 15 residues. Per the germline V gene, CDR1 is SGHTA and CDR2 is FQGNSA. The CDR3 sequence: CASSQTGAGANVLTF. CDR3 coding DNA: TGTGCCAGCAGTCAAACAGGGGCTGGGGCCAACGTCCTGACTTTC.

Points on this clone: Germline is not matched at one junction end, which may reflect a read error. This chain connects TRBV7-7 to TRBJ2-5, with 10 bases fitting TRBD1. The CDR3 has 15 amino acids. CDR1 is SSHAT and CDR2 is FNYEAQ in the germline V gene (reference sequence). Here the CDR3 reads CASSRTGTGEETQYF. The CDR3, as DNA: TGTGCTAGCAGCCGTACCGGGACAGGGGAAGAGACCCAGTACTTC.

CDR3 sequence: CATSRRPGSSYNEQFF. CDR3 in DNA: TGTGCCACCAGCAGACGACCGGGGAGCTCCTACAATGAGCAGTTCTTC. The J gene is TRBJ2-1, the V gene TRBV15; D may be TRBD2 (5 bases). Germline V lookup: CDR1 LNHNV, CDR2 YYDKDF (reference sequence). CDR3 size: 16 residues. V dropped 2 bases and J dropped 0 bases, with 11 bases sitting between them.

This clone has only one observation. The chain recombines TRBV25-1 with TRBJ1-4, with 8 bases fitting TRBD1. The CDR3 spans 18 residues. From germline, CDR1 is MGHDK and CDR2 SYGVNS. J was trimmed by 1 base and V by 4 bases; bases with no gene match: 11. The CDR3: CASSGGTGHTVTNEKLFF. DNA for the CDR3: TGTGCCAGCAGTGGAGGGACAGGCCATACTGTAACTAATGAAAAACTGTTTTTT.